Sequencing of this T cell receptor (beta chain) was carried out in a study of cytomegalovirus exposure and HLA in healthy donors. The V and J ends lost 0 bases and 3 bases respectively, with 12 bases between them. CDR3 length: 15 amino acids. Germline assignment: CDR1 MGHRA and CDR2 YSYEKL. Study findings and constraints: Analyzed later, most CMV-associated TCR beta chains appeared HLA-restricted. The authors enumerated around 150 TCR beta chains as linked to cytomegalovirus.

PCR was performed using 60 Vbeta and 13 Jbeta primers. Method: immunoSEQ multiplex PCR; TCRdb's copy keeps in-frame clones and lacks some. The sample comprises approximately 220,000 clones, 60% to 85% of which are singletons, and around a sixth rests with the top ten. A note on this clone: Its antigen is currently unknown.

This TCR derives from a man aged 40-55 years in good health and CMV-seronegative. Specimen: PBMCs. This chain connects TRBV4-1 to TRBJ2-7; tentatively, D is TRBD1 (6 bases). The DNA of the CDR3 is TGCGCCAGCAGCCAAGATAGGGGGACCTACTACGAGCAGTACTTC. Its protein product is CASSQDRGTYYEQYF.